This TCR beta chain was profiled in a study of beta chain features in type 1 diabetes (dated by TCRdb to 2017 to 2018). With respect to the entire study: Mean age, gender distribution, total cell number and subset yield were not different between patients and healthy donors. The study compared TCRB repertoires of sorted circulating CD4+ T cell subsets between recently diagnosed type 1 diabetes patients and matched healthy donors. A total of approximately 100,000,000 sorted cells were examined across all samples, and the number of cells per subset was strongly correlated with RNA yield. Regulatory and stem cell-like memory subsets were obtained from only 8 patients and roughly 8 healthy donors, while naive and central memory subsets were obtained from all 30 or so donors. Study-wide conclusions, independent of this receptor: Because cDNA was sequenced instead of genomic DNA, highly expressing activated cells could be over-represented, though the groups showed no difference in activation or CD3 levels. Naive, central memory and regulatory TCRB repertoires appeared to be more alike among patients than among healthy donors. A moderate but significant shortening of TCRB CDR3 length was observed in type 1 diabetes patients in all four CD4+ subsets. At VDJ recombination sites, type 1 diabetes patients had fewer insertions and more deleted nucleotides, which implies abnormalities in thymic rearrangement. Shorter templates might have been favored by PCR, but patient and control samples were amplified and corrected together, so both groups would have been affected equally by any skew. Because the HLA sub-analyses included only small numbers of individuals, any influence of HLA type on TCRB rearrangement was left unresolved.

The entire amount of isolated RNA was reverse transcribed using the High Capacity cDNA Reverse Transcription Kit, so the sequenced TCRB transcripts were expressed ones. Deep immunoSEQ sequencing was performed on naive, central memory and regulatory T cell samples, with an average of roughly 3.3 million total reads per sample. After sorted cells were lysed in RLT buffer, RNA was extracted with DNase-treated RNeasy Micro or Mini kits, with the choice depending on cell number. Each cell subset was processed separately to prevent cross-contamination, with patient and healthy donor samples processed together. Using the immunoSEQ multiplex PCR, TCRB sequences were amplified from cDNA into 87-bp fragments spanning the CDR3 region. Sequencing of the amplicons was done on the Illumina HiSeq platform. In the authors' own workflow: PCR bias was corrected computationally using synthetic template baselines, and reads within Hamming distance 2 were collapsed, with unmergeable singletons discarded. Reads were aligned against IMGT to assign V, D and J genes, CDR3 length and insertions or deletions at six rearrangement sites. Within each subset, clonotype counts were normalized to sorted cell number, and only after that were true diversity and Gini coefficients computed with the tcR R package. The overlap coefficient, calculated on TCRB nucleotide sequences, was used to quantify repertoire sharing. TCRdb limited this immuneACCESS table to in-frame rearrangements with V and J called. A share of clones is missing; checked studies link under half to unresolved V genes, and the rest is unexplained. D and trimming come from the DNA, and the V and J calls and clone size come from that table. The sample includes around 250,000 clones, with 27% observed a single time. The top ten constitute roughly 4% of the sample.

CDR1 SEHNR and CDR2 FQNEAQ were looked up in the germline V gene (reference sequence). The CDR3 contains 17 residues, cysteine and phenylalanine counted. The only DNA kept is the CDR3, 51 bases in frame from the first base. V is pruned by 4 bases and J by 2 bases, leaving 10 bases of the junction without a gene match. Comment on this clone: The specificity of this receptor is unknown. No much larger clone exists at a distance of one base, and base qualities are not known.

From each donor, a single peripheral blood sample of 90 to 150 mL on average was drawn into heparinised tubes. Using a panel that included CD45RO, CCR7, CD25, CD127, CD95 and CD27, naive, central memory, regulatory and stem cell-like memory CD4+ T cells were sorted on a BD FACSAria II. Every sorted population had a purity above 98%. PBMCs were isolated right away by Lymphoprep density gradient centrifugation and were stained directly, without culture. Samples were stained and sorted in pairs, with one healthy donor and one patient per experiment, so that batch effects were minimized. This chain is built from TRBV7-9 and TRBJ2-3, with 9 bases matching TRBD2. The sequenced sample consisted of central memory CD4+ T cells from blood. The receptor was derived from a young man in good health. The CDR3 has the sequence CASSSPLRGGITDTQYF. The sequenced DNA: TGTGCCAGCAGCTCGCCCCTGCGGGGGGGAATCACAGATACGCAGTATTTT.